These T cell receptor beta chains were read from a single sample in a study of HIV-infected patients and healthy controls. TCRdb called the 5' RACE reads again in MiXCR, with one record for every CDR3 protein. The top ten hold approximately 1.5% of the sample, which has 60,000 to 70,000 distinct CDR3 sequences, 15% to 20% seen once. Sequencing was carried out using CD4+ T cells from blood. The source of these receptors is a human donor in good health. The CDR3 runs from the conserved cysteine through the conserved F or W. Not all rows give a size; the values are once, few, many and, for expanded clones, a class.

V gene	J gene	clone size	CDR3 protein
TRBV7-9	TRBJ2-7	.	CASSYRGREGHEQYF
TRBV14	TRBJ1-6	few	CASSSNTDSPLHF
TRBV7-2	TRBJ2-3	.	CASSLNPGGTLSTDTQYF
TRBV7-8	TRBJ2-1	many	CASSSRLAGDREQFF
TRBV5-4	TRBJ1-1	few	CASSSPLRNTEAFF
TRBV6-5	TRBJ1-6	many	CASSYGRGNSPLHF
TRBV20-1	TRBJ2-1	.	CSARGASGNLYNEQFF
TRBV6-6	TRBJ2-1	few	CASSSKGGPYNEQFF
TRBV27	TRBJ2-5	.	CASRRQIQETQYF
TRBV20-1	TRBJ2-4	many	CSAQTSGSGKNIQYF
TRBV5-4	TRBJ2-1	few	CASRFNKGVTDNEQFF
TRBV20-1	TRBJ2-5	many	CSARELGLVQETQYF
TRBV11-2	TRBJ2-1	many	CASSDRQGSYNEQFF
TRBV2	TRBJ1-5	many	CASSEWVGQGINQPQHF
TRBV5-6	TRBJ2-4	.	CASRTEGQYIQYF
TRBV2	TRBJ2-3	many	CASSVLGGFTDTQYF
TRBV7-9	TRBJ2-1	.	CASSWGTSGPSNEQFF
TRBV7-9	TRBJ1-6	many	CASSLGTHNSPLHF
TRBV10-3	TRBJ2-2	.	CATSIQGDSGELFF
TRBV29-1	TRBJ2-5	few	CSVALQGARETQYF
TRBV5-1	TRBJ2-7	.	CASSKNGGGAYEQYF
TRBV27	TRBJ2-1	.	CASSPTRLAGDGEQFF
TRBV7-8	TRBJ2-7	many	CASSPSSGSSYEQYF
TRBV4-1	TRBJ2-7	many	CASSQAPRGTSYEQYF
TRBV4-2	TRBJ1-1	many	CASSHWGGEAFF
TRBV6-2/TRBV6-3	TRBJ1-1	.	CASRKTGRNTEAFF
TRBV29-1	TRBJ2-1	few	CSVAQRGDYNEQFF
TRBV27	TRBJ1-1	.	CASSFGTGWGEAFF